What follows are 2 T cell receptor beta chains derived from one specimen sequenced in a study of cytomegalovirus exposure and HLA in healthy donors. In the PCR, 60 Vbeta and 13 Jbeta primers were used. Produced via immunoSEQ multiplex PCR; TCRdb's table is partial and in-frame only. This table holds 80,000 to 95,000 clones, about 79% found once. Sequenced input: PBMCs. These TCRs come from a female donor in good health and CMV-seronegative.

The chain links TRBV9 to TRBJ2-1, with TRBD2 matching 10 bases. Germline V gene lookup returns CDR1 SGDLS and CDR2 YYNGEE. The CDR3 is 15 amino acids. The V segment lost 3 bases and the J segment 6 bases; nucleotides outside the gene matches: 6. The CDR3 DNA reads TGTGCCAGCAGCGCCCTAGCGGGGGTGGGCAATGAGCAGTTCTTC. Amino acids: CASSALAGVGNEQFF. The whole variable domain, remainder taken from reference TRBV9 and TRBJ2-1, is DSGVTQTPKHLITATGQRVTLRCSPRSGDLSVYWYQQSLDQGLQFLIQYYNGEERAKGNILERFSAQQFPDLHSELNLSSLELGDSALYFCASSALAGVGNEQFFGPGTRLTVL.

DNA for the CDR3: TGCGCCAGCAGCTTGGAGGCAGGGATGAAGACCCAGTACTTC. Translated: CASSLEAGMKTQYF. The rearrangement uses TRBV5-1 and TRBJ2-5, with D tentatively TRBD1 (5 bases). V shed 0 bases and J shed 6 bases, with 12 bases lying between them. The CDR3 contains 14 residues. Germline CDR1 and CDR2: SGHRS and YFSETQ.